This T cell receptor (beta chain) comes out of a study of beta chain features in type 1 diabetes. The overall study: Cell yields, gender and age were similar in healthy donors and patients.

The study reverse transcribed the entire isolated RNA, so it sequenced expressed TCRB transcripts. Clones were read by immunoSEQ multiplex PCR, and TCRdb kept only the in-frame ones, dropping some. The data show roughly 140,000 clones, around 10% seen once. This clone has just a few counts. Its antigen is not identified. The CDR3 covers 12 residues. V lost 5 bases to trimming and J lost 5 bases, with 9 bases between them. Per germline, CDR1 SGHTA and CDR2 FQGNSA. A heparinised blood draw that averaged about 110 mL was obtained once from each donor. Researchers reported sorting CD4+ naive, central memory, regulatory and stem cell-like memory cells via CD45RO/CCR7/CD25/CD127/CD95/CD27. Study-level findings and limits: TCRB CDR3s from Type 1 diabetes patients were moderately but significantly shorter in all four CD4+ subsets.

The receptor was isolated from a man younger than 35 in good health. This chain joins TRBV7-2 and TRBJ2-5, with D tentatively TRBD2 (6 bases). Sequenced sample: central memory CD4+ T cells from blood. CDR3 protein: CASSLRGETQYF. CDR3 DNA: TGTGCCAGCAGCCTTCGGGGGGAGACCCAGTACTTC.